Given below is one TCR beta chain in context. Its target is not known. V was trimmed by 3 bases and J by 2 bases, leaving 11 bases between them. Germline CDR1 is SNHLY and CDR2 is FYNNEI. CDR3 length: 14 residues. Both 60 Vbeta primers and 13 Jbeta primers went into the PCR. TCRdb's table, derived via immunoSEQ multiplex PCR, lists solely in-frame clones and lacks some. The sample lists about 150,000 clones, around 80% occurring once. This entry belongs to a study of cytomegalovirus exposure and HLA in healthy donors. Study-level results: Among TCR beta chains, those listed as cytomegalovirus-associated numbered approximately 150. Reported findings show TCR beta sequences accurately forecast HLA-A and HLA-B alleles in most subjects. Analyzed later, most CMV-associated TCR beta chains appeared HLA-restricted. For most TCR beta V segments, an earlier analysis put the productive rate at about 87% or about 30% of the time.

The sequenced sample was PBMCs. The chain links TRBV2 to TRBJ2-7, with D hard to call. This TCR came from a woman under 40 in good health and CMV-seropositive. The CDR3 is CASSEPGSAYEQYF. CDR3 DNA sequence: TGTGCCAGCAGTGAGCCCGGGTCTGCCTACGAGCAGTACTTC.